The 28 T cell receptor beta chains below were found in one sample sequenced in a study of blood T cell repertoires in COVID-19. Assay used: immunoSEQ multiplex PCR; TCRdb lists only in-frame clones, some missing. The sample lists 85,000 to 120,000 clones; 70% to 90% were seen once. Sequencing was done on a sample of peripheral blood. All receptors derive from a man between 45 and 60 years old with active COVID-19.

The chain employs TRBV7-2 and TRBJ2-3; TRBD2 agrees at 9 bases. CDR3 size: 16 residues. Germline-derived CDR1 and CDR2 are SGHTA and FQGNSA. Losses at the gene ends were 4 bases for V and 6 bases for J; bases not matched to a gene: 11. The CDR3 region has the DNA TGTGCCAGCAGCTCCTTTCGAAGCGGGGGGCTGGATACGCAGTATTTT. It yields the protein CASSSFRSGGLDTQYF.

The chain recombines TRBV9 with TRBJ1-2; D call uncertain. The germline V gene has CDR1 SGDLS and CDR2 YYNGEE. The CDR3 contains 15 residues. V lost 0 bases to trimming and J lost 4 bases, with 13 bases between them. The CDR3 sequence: CASSVEPGSIYGYTF. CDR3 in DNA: TGTGCCAGCAGCGTAGAACCAGGATCTATCTATGGCTACACCTTC.

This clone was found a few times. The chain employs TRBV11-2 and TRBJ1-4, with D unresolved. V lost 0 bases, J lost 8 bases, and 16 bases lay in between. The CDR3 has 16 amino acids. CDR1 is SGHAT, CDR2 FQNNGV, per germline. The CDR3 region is CASSLDGNRRGEKLFF. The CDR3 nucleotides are TGTGCCAGCAGCTTAGACGGCAACCGGCGAGGGGAAAAACTGTTTTTT. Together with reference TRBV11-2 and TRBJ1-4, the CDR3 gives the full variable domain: EAGVAQSPRYKIIEKRQSVAFWCNPISGHATLYWYQQILGQGPKLLIQFQNNGVVDDSQLPKDRFSAERLKGVDSTLKIQPAKLEDSAVYLCASSLDGNRRGEKLFFGSGTQLSVL.

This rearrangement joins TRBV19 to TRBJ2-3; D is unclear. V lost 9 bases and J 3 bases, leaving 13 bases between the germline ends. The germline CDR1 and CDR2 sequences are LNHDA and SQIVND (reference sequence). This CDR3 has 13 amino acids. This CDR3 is CASSQNPTDTQYF. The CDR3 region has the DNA TGTGCCAGCAGTCAGAATCCAACAGATACGCAGTATTTT.

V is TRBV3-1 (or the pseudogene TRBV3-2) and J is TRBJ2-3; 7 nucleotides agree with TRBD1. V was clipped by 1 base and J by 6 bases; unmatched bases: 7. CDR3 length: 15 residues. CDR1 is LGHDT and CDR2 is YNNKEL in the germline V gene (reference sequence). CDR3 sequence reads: CASSQVQGWMDTQYF. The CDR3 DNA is TGTGCCAGCAGCCAAGTACAGGGGTGGATGGATACGCAGTATTTT.

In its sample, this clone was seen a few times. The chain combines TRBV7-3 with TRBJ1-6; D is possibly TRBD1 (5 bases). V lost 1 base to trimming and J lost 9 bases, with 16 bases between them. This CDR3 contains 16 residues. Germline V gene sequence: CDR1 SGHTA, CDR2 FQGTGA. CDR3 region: CASSLRGLFGGSPLHF. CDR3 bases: TGTGCCAGCAGCTTAAGGGGACTGTTCGGAGGTTCACCCCTCCACTTT.

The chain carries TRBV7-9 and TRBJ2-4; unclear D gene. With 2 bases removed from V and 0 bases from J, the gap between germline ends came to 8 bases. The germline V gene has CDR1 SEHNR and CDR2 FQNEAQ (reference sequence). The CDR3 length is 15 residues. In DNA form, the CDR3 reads TGTGCCAGCAGCTTACTAACGTTAGCCAAAAACATTCAGTACTTC. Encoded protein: CASSLLTLAKNIQYF. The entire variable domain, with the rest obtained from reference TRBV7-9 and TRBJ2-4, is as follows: DTGVSQNPRHKITKRGQNVTFRCDPISEHNRLYWYRQTLGQGPEFLTYFQNEAQLEKSRLLSDRFSAERPKGSFSTLEIQRTEQGDSAMYLCASSLLTLAKNIQYFGAGTRLSVL.

The CDR3 spells CASSPGGQPQHF. CDR3 sequence (DNA): TGTGCCAGCAGCCCAGGGGGCCAGCCCCAGCATTTT. This chain uses TRBV7-9 with TRBJ1-5; 8 bases are a match to TRBD1. This CDR3 has 12 residues. J lost 7 bases, V lost 5 bases, and 1 base had no gene match. The germline V gene has CDR1 SEHNR and CDR2 FQNEAQ (reference sequence).

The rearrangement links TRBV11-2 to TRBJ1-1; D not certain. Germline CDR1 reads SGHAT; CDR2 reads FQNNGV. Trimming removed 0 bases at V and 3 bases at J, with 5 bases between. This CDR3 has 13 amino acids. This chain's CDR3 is CASSLETDTEAFF. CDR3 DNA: TGTGCCAGCAGCTTAGAAACAGACACTGAAGCTTTCTTT.

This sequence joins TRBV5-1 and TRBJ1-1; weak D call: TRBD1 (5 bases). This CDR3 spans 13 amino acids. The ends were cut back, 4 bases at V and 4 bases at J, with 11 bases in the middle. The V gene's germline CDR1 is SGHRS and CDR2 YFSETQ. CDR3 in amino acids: CASSPSGGTEAFF. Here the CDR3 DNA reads TGCGCCAGCAGCCCCTCCGGGGGCACTGAAGCTTTCTTT.

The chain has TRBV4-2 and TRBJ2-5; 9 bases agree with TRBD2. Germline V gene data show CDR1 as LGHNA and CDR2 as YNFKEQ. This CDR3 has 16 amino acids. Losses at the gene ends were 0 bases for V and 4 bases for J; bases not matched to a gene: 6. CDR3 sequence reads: CASSQESGGRGETQYF. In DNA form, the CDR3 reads TGTGCCAGCAGCCAAGAGAGCGGGGGGAGGGGAGAGACCCAGTACTTC.

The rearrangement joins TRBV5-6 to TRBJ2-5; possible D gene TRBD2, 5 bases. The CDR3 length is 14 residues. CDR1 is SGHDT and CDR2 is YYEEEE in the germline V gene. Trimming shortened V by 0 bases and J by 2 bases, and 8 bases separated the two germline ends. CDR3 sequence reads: CASSLGAVQETQYF. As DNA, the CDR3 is TGTGCCAGCAGCTTGGGAGCGGTACAAGAGACCCAGTACTTC.

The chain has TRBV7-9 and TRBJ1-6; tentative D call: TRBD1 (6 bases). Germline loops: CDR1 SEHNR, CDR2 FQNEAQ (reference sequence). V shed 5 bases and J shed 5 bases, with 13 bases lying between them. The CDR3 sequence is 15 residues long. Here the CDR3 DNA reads TGTGCCAGCAGCCGGTGGACAGACAATAATTCACCCCTCCACTTT. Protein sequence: CASSRWTDNNSPLHF.

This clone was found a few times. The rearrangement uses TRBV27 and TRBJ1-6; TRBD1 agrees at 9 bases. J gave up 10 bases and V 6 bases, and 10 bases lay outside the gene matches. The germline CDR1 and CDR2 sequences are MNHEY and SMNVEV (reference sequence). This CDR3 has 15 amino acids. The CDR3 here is CASSRQGQGGSPLHF. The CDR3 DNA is TGTGCCAGCAGCCGCCAGGGACAGGGCGGCTCACCCCTCCACTTT.

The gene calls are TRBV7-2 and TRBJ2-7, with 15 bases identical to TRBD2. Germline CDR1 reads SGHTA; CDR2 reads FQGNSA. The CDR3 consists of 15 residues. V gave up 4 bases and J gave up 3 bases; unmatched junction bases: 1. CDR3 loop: CASSWGLAGGYEQYF. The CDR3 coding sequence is TGTGCCAGCAGCTGGGGACTAGCGGGGGGCTACGAGCAGTACTTC.

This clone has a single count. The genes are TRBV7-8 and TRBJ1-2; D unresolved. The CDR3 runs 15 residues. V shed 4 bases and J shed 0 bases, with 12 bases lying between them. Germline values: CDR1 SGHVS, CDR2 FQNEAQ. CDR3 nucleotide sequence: TGTGCCAGCAGCTGGGAGGGTCCGTCTAACTATGGCTACACCTTC. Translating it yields CASSWEGPSNYGYTF.

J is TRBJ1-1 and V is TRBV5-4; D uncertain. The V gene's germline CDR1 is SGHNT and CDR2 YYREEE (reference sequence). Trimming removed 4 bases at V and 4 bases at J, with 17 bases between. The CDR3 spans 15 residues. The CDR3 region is CASSLGRKGGTEAFF. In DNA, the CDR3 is TGTGCCAGCAGCCTAGGGAGGAAGGGAGGCACTGAAGCTTTCTTT.

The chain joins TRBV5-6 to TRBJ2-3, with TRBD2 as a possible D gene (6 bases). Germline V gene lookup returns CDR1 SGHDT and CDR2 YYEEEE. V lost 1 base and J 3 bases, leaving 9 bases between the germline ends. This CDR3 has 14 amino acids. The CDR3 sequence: CASSLRRGTDTQYF. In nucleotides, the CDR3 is TGTGCCAGCAGCTTGAGGCGGGGTACAGATACGCAGTATTTT.

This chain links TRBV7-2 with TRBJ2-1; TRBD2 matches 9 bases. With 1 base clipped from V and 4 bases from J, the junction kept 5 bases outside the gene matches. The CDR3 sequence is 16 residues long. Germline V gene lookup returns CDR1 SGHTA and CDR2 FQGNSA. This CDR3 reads CASSLDSSGAYNEQFF. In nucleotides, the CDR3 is TGTGCCAGCAGCTTAGATTCTAGCGGGGCGTACAATGAGCAGTTCTTC.

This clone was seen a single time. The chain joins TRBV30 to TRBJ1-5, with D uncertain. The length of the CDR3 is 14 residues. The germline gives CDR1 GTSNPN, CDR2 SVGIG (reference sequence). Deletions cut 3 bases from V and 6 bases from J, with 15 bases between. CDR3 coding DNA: TGTGCCTGGAGCGTTTCCTCTACGGGTCAGCCCCAGCATTTT. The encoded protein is CAWSVSSTGQPQHF.

The CDR3 is CASSASSPSQTEQFF. Here the CDR3 DNA reads TGTGCCAGCAGTGCTTCTAGCCCAAGTCAGACTGAGCAGTTCTTC. The chain combines TRBV6-6 with TRBJ2-1, with D maybe TRBD2 (5 bases). Trimming stripped 5 bases from V and 9 bases from J, with 20 bases between. Germline lookup yields CDR1 MNHNY and CDR2 SVGAGI (reference sequence). CDR3 length: 15 amino acids.

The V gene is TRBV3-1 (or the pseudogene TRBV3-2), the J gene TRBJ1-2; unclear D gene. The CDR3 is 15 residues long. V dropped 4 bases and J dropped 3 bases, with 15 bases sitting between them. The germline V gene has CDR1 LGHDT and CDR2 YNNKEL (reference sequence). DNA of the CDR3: TGTGCCAGCAGCCTTCTGGGTGCGGATTACTATGGCTACACCTTC. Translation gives CASSLLGADYYGYTF.

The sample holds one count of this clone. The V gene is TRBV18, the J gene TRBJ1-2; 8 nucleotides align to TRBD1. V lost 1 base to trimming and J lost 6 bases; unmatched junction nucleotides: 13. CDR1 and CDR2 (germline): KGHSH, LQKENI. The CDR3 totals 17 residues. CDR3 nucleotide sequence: TGTGCCAGCTCACCACTTATATCAGGGGGCGCCGGGGATGGCTACACCTTC. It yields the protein CASSPLISGGAGDGYTF.

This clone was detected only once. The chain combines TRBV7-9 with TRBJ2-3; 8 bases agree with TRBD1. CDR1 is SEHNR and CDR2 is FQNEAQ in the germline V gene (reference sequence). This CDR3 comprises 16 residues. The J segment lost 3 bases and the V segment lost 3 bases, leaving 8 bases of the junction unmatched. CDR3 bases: TGTGCCAGCAGCTTCCCGGGACAGGTTTTTACAGATACGCAGTATTTT. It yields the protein CASSFPGQVFTDTQYF. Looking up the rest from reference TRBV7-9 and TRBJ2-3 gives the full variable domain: DTGVSQNPRHKITKRGQNVTFRCDPISEHNRLYWYRQTLGQGPEFLTYFQNEAQLEKSRLLSDRFSAERPKGSFSTLEIQRTEQGDSAMYLCASSFPGQVFTDTQYFGPGTRLTVL.

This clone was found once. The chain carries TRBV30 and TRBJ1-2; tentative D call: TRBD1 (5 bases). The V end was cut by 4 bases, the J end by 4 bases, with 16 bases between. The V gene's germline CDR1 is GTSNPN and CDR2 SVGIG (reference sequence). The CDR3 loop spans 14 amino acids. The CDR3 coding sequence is TGTGCCTGGACCCCCGGGGGAAAACCCTATGGCTACACCTTC. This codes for CAWTPGGKPYGYTF.

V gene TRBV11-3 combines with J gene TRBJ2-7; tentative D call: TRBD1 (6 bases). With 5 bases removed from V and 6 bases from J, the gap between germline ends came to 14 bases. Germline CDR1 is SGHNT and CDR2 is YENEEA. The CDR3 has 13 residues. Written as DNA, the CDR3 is TGTGCCAGCAGCCTAAGGGGGTCCCGCGAGCAGTACTTC. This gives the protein CASSLRGSREQYF.

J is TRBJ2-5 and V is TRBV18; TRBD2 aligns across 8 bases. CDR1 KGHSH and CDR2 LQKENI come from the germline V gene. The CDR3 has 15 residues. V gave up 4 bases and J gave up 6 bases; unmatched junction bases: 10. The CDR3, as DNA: TGTGCCAGCTCACGAAGAGACGGGGGGGACAAGACCCAGTACTTC. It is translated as CASSRRDGGDKTQYF.

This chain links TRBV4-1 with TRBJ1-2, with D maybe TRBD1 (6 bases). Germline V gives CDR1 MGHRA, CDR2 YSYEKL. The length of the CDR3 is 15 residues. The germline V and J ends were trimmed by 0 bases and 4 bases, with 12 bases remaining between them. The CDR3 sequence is CASSQDRGAGYGYTF. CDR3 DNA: TGCGCCAGCAGCCAAGACAGGGGCGCGGGCTATGGCTACACCTTC.